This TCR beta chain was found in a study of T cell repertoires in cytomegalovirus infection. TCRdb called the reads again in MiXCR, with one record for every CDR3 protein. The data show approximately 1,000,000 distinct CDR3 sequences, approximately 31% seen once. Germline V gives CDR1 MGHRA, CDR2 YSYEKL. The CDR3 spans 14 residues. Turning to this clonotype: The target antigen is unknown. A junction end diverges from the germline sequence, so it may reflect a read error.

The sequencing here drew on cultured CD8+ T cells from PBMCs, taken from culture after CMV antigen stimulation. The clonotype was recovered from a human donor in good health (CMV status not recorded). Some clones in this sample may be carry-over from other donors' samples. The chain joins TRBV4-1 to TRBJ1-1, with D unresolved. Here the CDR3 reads CAGSQVIETSEAFF. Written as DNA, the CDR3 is TGCGCCGGCAGCCAAGTGATCGAGACCAGTGAAGCTTTCTTT.